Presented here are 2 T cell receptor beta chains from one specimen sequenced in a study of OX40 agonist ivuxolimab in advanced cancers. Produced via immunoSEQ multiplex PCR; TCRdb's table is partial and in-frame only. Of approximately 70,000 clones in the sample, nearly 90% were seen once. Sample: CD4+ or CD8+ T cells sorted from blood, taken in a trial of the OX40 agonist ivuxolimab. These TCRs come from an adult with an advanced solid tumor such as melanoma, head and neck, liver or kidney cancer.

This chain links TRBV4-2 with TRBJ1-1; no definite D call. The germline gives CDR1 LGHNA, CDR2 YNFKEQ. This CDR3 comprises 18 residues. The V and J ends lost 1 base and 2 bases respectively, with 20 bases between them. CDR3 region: CASSQGVLRRHLNTEAFF. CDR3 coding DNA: TGTGCCAGCAGCCAAGGGGTACTAAGGAGACACCTAAACACTGAAGCTTTCTTT.

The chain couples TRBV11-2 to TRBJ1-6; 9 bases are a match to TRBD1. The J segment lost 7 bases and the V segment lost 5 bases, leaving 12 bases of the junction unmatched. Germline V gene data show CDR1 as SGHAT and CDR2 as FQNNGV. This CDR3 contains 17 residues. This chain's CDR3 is CASSPMSVDRGNSPLHF. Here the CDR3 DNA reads TGTGCCAGCAGCCCTATGTCCGTAGACAGGGGGAATTCACCCCTCCACTTT.